The 25 T cell receptor beta chains below were found in one sample sequenced in a study of blood T cell repertoires in COVID-19. TCRdb keeps only in-frame clones here, not all; method: immunoSEQ multiplex PCR. Found here are around 370,000 clones, about 88% of them singletons; the top ten hold 1.2%. The sequencing sample was made of PBMCs or T cells enriched from blood (not recorded which). The receptor set was obtained from a woman aged 18-29 years who had recovered from COVID-19.

This sequence joins TRBV18 and TRBJ1-2; 12 bases fit TRBD1. Germline trimming cut 8 bases from V and 7 bases from J; bases unmatched to any gene: 14. Germline CDR1 reads KGHSH; CDR2 reads LQKENI. This CDR3 spans 16 amino acids. CDR3 residues: CASTDHTGTGGSGYTF. The CDR3 DNA reads TGTGCCAGCACGGACCACACCGGGACAGGGGGCTCTGGCTACACCTTC.

The chain joins TRBV2 to TRBJ2-7, with a tentative D call TRBD1 (6 bases). Germline lookup yields CDR1 SNHLY and CDR2 FYNNEI. Trimming took off 2 bases at V and 3 bases at J, with 17 bases between the two ends. This CDR3 is 16 amino acids long. The CDR3 spells CASSESSGASGYEQYF. The CDR3 DNA sequence: TGTGCCAGCAGTGAATCCTCAGGGGCTTCAGGCTACGAGCAGTACTTC.

Only one count was recorded for this clone. The chain uses TRBV11-2 and TRBJ2-3; 11 bases agree with TRBD1. With 5 bases clipped from V and 7 bases from J, the junction kept 11 bases outside the gene matches. The CDR3 is 16 amino acids. Germline assignment: CDR1 SGHAT and CDR2 FQNNGV. The DNA of the CDR3 is TGTGCCAGCAGCGGAGGGACAGGGGGTAATCAACATACGCAGTATTTT. Protein product: CASSGGTGGNQHTQYF.

J is TRBJ2-5 and V is TRBV12-3 or TRBV12-4; D possibly corresponds to TRBD1 (6 bases). CDR3 length: 13 residues. The V end lost 4 bases, the J end lost 7 bases, and 13 bases lay between the germline ends. The CDR3, as DNA: TGTGCCAGCAGTTCAGGGGAAGCAACGACCCAGTACTTC. Translating it yields CASSSGEATTQYF.

This clone was detected only a few times. The gene calls are TRBV6-5 and TRBJ1-3, with D perhaps matching TRBD1 (5 bases). The CDR3 runs to 14 residues. Germline assignment: CDR1 MNHEY and CDR2 SVGAGI. V shed 8 bases and J shed 2 bases, with 13 bases lying between them. Here the CDR3 DNA reads TGTGCCAGCCGTCGGGGGGGTGCTGGAAACACCATATATTTT. Protein: CASRRGGAGNTIYF.

The J gene is TRBJ1-3, the V gene TRBV30, with D unclear. The CDR3 covers 14 residues. CDR1 is GTSNPN, CDR2 SVGIG, per germline (reference sequence). With 3 bases removed from V and 3 bases from J, the gap between germline ends came to 12 bases. The CDR3 DNA is TGTGCCTGGAGGTTAGGGAGTTTTGGAAACACCATATATTTT. This codes for CAWRLGSFGNTIYF.

V and J are TRBV7-8 and TRBJ2-3; 8 nucleotides align to TRBD1. The CDR3 length is 16 residues. With V trimmed by 1 base and J by 4 bases, 7 bases remained unmatched. In germline, CDR1 is SGHVS, CDR2 FQNEAQ. The CDR3 loop is CASSLGTGGSADTQYF. The CDR3 nucleotides read TGTGCCAGCAGCTTAGGCACAGGGGGTTCGGCAGATACGCAGTATTTT.

The sample holds one count of this clone. J is TRBJ1-5 and V is TRBV6-2 or TRBV6-3; tentative D call: TRBD1 (6 bases). The CDR3 is 15 residues long. The V gene lost 6 bases and the J gene lost 0 bases, with 12 bases spanning the gap. CDR1 and CDR2 (germline): MNHEY, SVGEGT. The CDR3 region has the DNA TGTGCCAGCAGCCAGACAGGTAATAGCAATCAGCCCCAGCATTTT. This codes for CASSQTGNSNQPQHF.

The V gene is TRBV10-1, the J gene TRBJ1-3; D possibly corresponds to TRBD1 (6 bases). Germline V lookup: CDR1 WNHNN, CDR2 SYGVQD (reference sequence). Trimming pared 6 bases from V and 5 bases from J, leaving 11 bases between. The CDR3 length is 13 residues. Here the CDR3 reads CASSPRDRNTIYF. The CDR3, as DNA: TGCGCCAGCAGCCCACGGGACAGAAACACCATATATTTT.

This chain links TRBV2 with TRBJ2-5; perhaps TRBD1 as D (5 bases). Germline loops: CDR1 SNHLY, CDR2 FYNNEI. Trimming stripped 3 bases from V and 6 bases from J, with 11 bases between. The CDR3 totals 13 residues. The CDR3 DNA follows: TGTGCCAGCAGTGATTTCGGACAAAAGACCCAGTACTTC. This codes for CASSDFGQKTQYF.

For this clone: This sample includes further DNA sequences coding for the same CDR3. The rearrangement links TRBV7-2 to TRBJ1-2; a possible D gene is TRBD1 (6 bases). Germline V CDR1 and CDR2: SGHTA, FQGNSA. V was cut by 6 bases and J by 1 base, with 9 bases left in between. CDR3 length: 13 residues. CDR3 sequence: CASSPDSNYGYTF. Here the CDR3 DNA reads TGTGCCAGCAGTCCGGACAGTAACTATGGCTACACCTTC.

The chain combines TRBV6-5 with TRBJ1-1; 8 nucleotides agree with TRBD1. The CDR3 loop spans 14 amino acids. Germline V gene sequence: CDR1 MNHEY, CDR2 SVGAGI. Losses at the gene ends were 9 bases for V and 0 bases for J; bases not matched to a gene: 6. The DNA for the CDR3 is TGTGCCAGTTACAGGGGGTCGATGAACACTGAAGCTTTCTTT. As protein: CASYRGSMNTEAFF.

This chain joins TRBV4-3 and TRBJ2-1; 7 nucleotides agree with TRBD2. The CDR3 has 15 residues. The V and J ends lost 1 base and 2 bases, in that order; junction bases with no gene match: 2. Germline V CDR1 and CDR2: LGHNA, YSLEER. The CDR3 DNA follows: TGCGCCAGCAGCCAAGTAGCGGGCACCTACAATGAGCAGTTCTTC. Protein product: CASSQVAGTYNEQFF.

V gene TRBV7-9 combines with J gene TRBJ1-2; TRBD1 matches at 8 bases. The ends lost 1 base at V and 3 bases at J; junction bases unmatched: 10. Germline V gene sequence: CDR1 SEHNR, CDR2 FQNEAQ (reference sequence). The CDR3 totals 17 residues. CDR3 bases: TGTGCCAGCAGCTTAGGTCTAACAGGGGGTACGGACTATGGCTACACCTTC. As protein: CASSLGLTGGTDYGYTF.

The rearrangement uses TRBV28 and TRBJ1-2; perhaps TRBD1 as D (6 bases). The length of the CDR3 is 17 residues. The V gene lost 5 bases and the J gene lost 4 bases, with 23 bases spanning the gap. Germline CDR1 is MDHEN and CDR2 is SYDVKM. The CDR3 bases are TGTGCCAGCAGTCCTTCCACAGGGATCTTAGGTGGCTATGGCTACACCTTC. This sequence encodes CASSPSTGILGGYGYTF.

The chain links TRBV30 to TRBJ2-7, with D perhaps TRBD1 (6 bases). The V gene's germline CDR1 is GTSNPN and CDR2 SVGIG (reference sequence). V lost 1 base and J lost 4, with 11 bases in between. The CDR3 spans 13 residues. The chain's CDR3 is CAWSERQGYEQYF. The CDR3 region has the DNA TGTGCCTGGAGTGAAAGGCAGGGGTACGAGCAGTACTTC.

Only a few counts were recorded for this clone. The chain has TRBV6-1 and TRBJ2-5; 10 positions agree with TRBD2. With 3 bases clipped from V and 4 bases from J, the junction kept 8 bases outside the gene matches. Looked up from germline, CDR1 is MNHNS and CDR2 is SASEGT. This CDR3 region has 16 residues. DNA of the CDR3: TGTGCCAGCAGTGAGGCAACTAGCGGGGTGAGAGAGACCCAGTACTTC. Its protein product is CASSEATSGVRETQYF.

For this clone: The identical CDR3 is also encoded by other nucleotide sequences in the sample. The V and J genes are TRBV18 and TRBJ2-3; D might be TRBD1 (5 bases). Trimming cost V 3 bases and J 2 bases, with 9 bases left between them. CDR3 length: 14 residues. In germline, CDR1 is KGHSH, CDR2 LQKENI. The DNA for the CDR3 is TGTGCCAGCTCACCTCAGGGCATCACAGATACGCAGTATTTT. Protein product: CASSPQGITDTQYF.

Here the CDR3 reads CASSLVLAGPSYEQYF. The DNA of the CDR3 is TGCGCCAGCAGCTTGGTTCTAGCGGGGCCCTCCTACGAGCAGTACTTC. This rearrangement joins TRBV5-1 to TRBJ2-7, with 9 bases identical to TRBD2. Per the germline V gene, CDR1 is SGHRS and CDR2 is YFSETQ. The CDR3 has 16 amino acids. V gave up 0 bases and J gave up 0 bases; unmatched junction bases: 4.

The gene calls are TRBV12-3 or TRBV12-4 and TRBJ1-2, with D possibly matching TRBD1 (5 bases). Trimming left V 5 bases short and J 4 bases short, with 11 bases between. There are 13 residues in the CDR3. This chain's CDR3 is CASSEAGPYGYTF. The CDR3 coding sequence is TGTGCCAGCAGTGAGGCGGGGCCCTATGGCTACACCTTC.

The J gene is TRBJ2-7, the V gene TRBV6-2 or TRBV6-3; D not resolved. The germline gives CDR1 MNHEY, CDR2 SVGEGT. CDR3 length: 11 residues. Trimming took off 3 bases at V and 6 bases at J, with 6 bases between the two ends. The CDR3 DNA sequence: TGTGCCAGCAGTTATCGGTCCGAGCAGTACTTC. Its translation is CASSYRSEQYF.

This clone was detected only a few times. The chain joins TRBV28 to TRBJ1-1; maybe TRBD1 (5 bases). The germline CDR1 and CDR2 sequences are MDHEN and SYDVKM. Trimming shortened V by 7 bases and J by 1 base, and 16 bases separated the two germline ends. The CDR3 loop spans 15 amino acids. The CDR3 nucleotides read TGTGCCAGCACCACCGGGGGGTGGACGAACACTGAAGCTTTCTTT. It is translated as CASTTGGWTNTEAFF.

The chain recombines TRBV14 with TRBJ1-4; no reliable D call. The V gene lost 4 bases and the J gene lost 7 bases, with 10 bases spanning the gap. The germline V gene encodes CDR1 SGHDN and CDR2 FVKESK. The CDR3 is 13 amino acids. CDR3 in amino acids: CASSPGPGEKLFF. The DNA for the CDR3 is TGTGCCAGCAGCCCAGGCCCAGGTGAAAAACTGTTTTTT.

The CDR3 DNA reads TGTGCCAGCAGTTCCGAGACAGGTTTTTATAGCAATCAGCCCCAGCATTTT. It codes for CASSSETGFYSNQPQHF. V and J are TRBV6-2 or TRBV6-3 and TRBJ1-5, with D perhaps TRBD1 (6 bases). The CDR3 has 17 residues. The germline V gene encodes CDR1 MNHEY and CDR2 SVGEGT. The germline V and J ends were trimmed by 4 bases and 0 bases, with 16 bases remaining between them.

This chain connects TRBV12-3 or TRBV12-4 to TRBJ2-3, with TRBD2 matching 8 bases. Unmatched junction bases numbered 8, after V lost 10 bases and J lost 5 bases. This CDR3 contains 13 residues. CDR3 sequence (DNA): TGTGCCACGGGGGGGGTAAGGTTAGATACGCAGTATTTT. Translated: CATGGVRLDTQYF.